A single sample is the source of the 19 T cell receptor beta chains below, sequenced in a study of control samples from healthy donors and cancer patients. TCRdb's copy holds only in-frame clones and misses some; the assay was immunoSEQ multiplex PCR. The data show roughly 90,000 clones, just over 90% seen once. The sequenced sample consisted of blood. All receptors derive from a woman younger than 45 in good health.

V usage is TRBV18 and J usage is TRBJ2-3; perhaps D is TRBD1 or TRBD2 (5 bases each). Germline values: CDR1 KGHSH, CDR2 LQKENI. Trimming stripped 5 bases from V and 1 base from J, with 10 bases between. This CDR3 has 14 amino acids. The CDR3 sequence is CASSWGTRTDTQYF. The CDR3 coding sequence is TGTGCCAGCTCATGGGGGACCCGCACAGATACGCAGTATTTT.

The rearrangement joins TRBV28 to TRBJ1-1, with 11 bases fitting TRBD1. J gave up 5 bases and V 7 bases, and 9 bases lay outside the gene matches. There are 15 residues in the CDR3. Germline V lookup: CDR1 MDHEN, CDR2 SYDVKM. CDR3 sequence reads: CASTLRTGGKTEAFF. In DNA, the CDR3 is TGTGCCAGCACCCTTCGGACAGGGGGCAAGACTGAAGCTTTCTTT.

The V and J genes are TRBV11-2 and TRBJ2-1, with D possibly TRBD2 on 6 matching bases. CDR1 is SGHAT, CDR2 FQNNGV, per germline. The CDR3 has 17 residues. Trimming pared 5 bases from V and 7 bases from J, leaving 24 bases between. The CDR3 loop is CASSPSLASGGRNEQFF. The CDR3 DNA reads TGTGCCAGCAGCCCCTCTCTGGCGAGCGGAGGGAGGAATGAGCAGTTCTTC.

This rearrangement joins TRBV12-3 or TRBV12-4 to TRBJ2-7; 9 nucleotides align to TRBD1. The CDR3 covers 13 residues. V shed 4 bases and J 10 bases; nucleotides not matched to a gene: 8. CDR3 in amino acids: CASSSRDREGQYF. The CDR3 bases are TGTGCCAGCAGTTCCAGGGACAGGGAGGGACAGTACTTC.

The V gene is TRBV2, the J gene TRBJ1-4; a weak D match, TRBD1 (5 bases). The CDR3 has 14 amino acids. V lost 4 bases, J lost 6 bases, and 12 bases lay in between. Per the germline V gene, CDR1 is SNHLY and CDR2 is FYNNEI. CDR3 residues: CASSGRGRHEKLFF. In DNA form, the CDR3 reads TGTGCCAGCAGTGGAAGGGGTAGGCATGAAAAACTGTTTTTT.

CDR3 sequence (DNA): TGTGCCAGCAGTTTGAGGCAGTCGTATGGCTACACCTTC. This codes for CASSLRQSYGYTF. The J gene is TRBJ1-2, the V gene TRBV27; D call uncertain. The V end was cut by 3 bases, the J end by 5 bases, with 10 bases between. The germline V gene has CDR1 MNHEY and CDR2 SMNVEV (reference sequence). The CDR3 contains 13 residues.

The J gene is TRBJ2-7, the V gene TRBV6-2 or TRBV6-3; the D is unclear. V lost 2 bases and J 4 bases, leaving 9 bases between the germline ends. This CDR3 comprises 13 residues. Per germline, CDR1 MNHEY and CDR2 SVGEGT. The CDR3 bases are TGTGCCAGCAGTTACGACGCTTGGTACGAGCAGTACTTC. It yields the protein CASSYDAWYEQYF.

This chain connects TRBV5-1 to TRBJ2-1; the D gene is possibly TRBD2 (6 bases). This CDR3 has 17 residues. The V end was cut by 4 bases, the J end by 0 bases, with 17 bases between. Germline V gene lookup returns CDR1 SGHRS and CDR2 YFSETQ. The CDR3 DNA is TGCGCCAGCAGCATACTACCGGGAGCAAGCTCCTACAATGAGCAGTTCTTC. Its protein product is CASSILPGASSYNEQFF.

V gene TRBV24-1 combines with J gene TRBJ2-5, with 10 positions matching TRBD2. Germline assignment: CDR1 KGHDR and CDR2 SFDVKD. This CDR3 has 16 amino acids. V trimming: 2 bases; J trimming: 4 bases; junction bases outside the gene matches: 6. The CDR3 coding sequence is TGTGCCACCAGTGATTCTACTAGCGGGAAAGGAGAGACCCAGTACTTC. Protein: CATSDSTSGKGETQYF.

CDR3 protein: CASSHNRGRGPHSPLHF. The CDR3 nucleotides are TGCGCCAGCAGCCATAATCGAGGAAGGGGGCCGCATTCACCCCTCCACTTT. The chain joins TRBV4-1 to TRBJ1-6, with TRBD1 identical over 7 bases. Germline lookup yields CDR1 MGHRA and CDR2 YSYEKL. The CDR3 is 17 amino acids. J lost 8 bases, V lost 3 bases, and 13 bases had no gene match.

The genes are TRBV7-9 and TRBJ2-5, with 8 bases matching TRBD2. The CDR3 runs to 15 residues. Germline assignment: CDR1 SEHNR and CDR2 FQNEAQ (reference sequence). V shed 5 bases and J 2 bases; nucleotides not matched to a gene: 7. The CDR3 DNA reads TGTGCCAGCAGCCCCACCTTAGCGGGGCAAGAGACCCAGTACTTC. The encoded protein is CASSPTLAGQETQYF.

The V gene is TRBV5-5, the J gene TRBJ1-5, with 7 positions matching TRBD1. The germline V gene has CDR1 SGHKS and CDR2 YYEKEE (reference sequence). There are 15 residues in the CDR3. The V segment lost 5 bases and the J segment 2 bases; nucleotides outside the gene matches: 7. This CDR3 reads CASSYRDRGNQPQHF. CDR3 nucleotide sequence: TGTGCCAGCAGTTACCGGGACAGAGGCAATCAGCCCCAGCATTTT.

The V call is TRBV5-1, the J call TRBJ2-2; D gene ambiguous. The germline CDR1 and CDR2 sequences are SGHRS and YFSETQ. V gave up 0 bases and J gave up 4 bases, with 4 bases separating them. CDR3 size: 13 residues. The CDR3 loop reads CASSLESTGELFF. CDR3 sequence (DNA): TGCGCCAGCAGCTTGGAGAGCACCGGGGAGCTGTTTTTT.

This chain connects TRBV2 to TRBJ1-1; D uncertain. The CDR3 is made up of 15 amino acids. V lost 4 bases and J lost 0, with 12 bases in between. Germline assignment: CDR1 SNHLY and CDR2 FYNNEI. The CDR3 DNA reads as TGTGCCAGCAGTGGCCGGGCACCCATGAACACTGAAGCTTTCTTT. Translating it yields CASSGRAPMNTEAFF.

The gene calls are TRBV5-1 and TRBJ2-1; TRBD2 matches 10 bases. The germline V gene has CDR1 SGHRS and CDR2 YFSETQ. The ends lost 6 bases at V and 5 bases at J; junction bases unmatched: 5. The CDR3 is made up of 14 amino acids. CDR3 bases: TGCGCCAGCAAGACTAGCGGGCCCCACAATGAGCAGTTCTTC. Translation gives CASKTSGPHNEQFF.

This chain connects TRBV19 to TRBJ2-1; the match to TRBD2 covers 7 bases. The CDR3 is 13 residues long. Germline CDR1 and CDR2: LNHDA and SQIVND (reference sequence). J gave up 7 bases and V 5 bases, and 5 bases lay outside the gene matches. The CDR3 spells CASSVRLANEQFF. The CDR3, as DNA: TGTGCCAGTAGTGTCCGACTAGCTAATGAGCAGTTCTTC. The full variable domain, its missing parts supplied by reference TRBV19 and TRBJ2-1, is DGGITQSPKYLFRKEGQNVTLSCEQNLNHDAMYWYRQDPGQGLRLIYYSQIVNDFQKGDIAEGYSVSREKKESFPLTVTSAQKNPTAFYLCASSVRLANEQFFGPGTRLTVL.

The V call is TRBV6-4, the J call TRBJ2-1; 10 nucleotides line up with TRBD2. CDR1 and CDR2 from the germline V gene are MRHNA and SNTAGT. The CDR3 has 17 residues. V trimming: 3 bases; J trimming: 0 bases; junction bases outside the gene matches: 5. The CDR3 loop reads CASSEEREGSSYNEQFF. The CDR3 DNA follows: TGTGCCAGCAGTGAGGAGCGGGAGGGCAGCTCCTACAATGAGCAGTTCTTC.

This chain joins TRBV11-2 and TRBJ2-3; TRBD2 aligns across 7 bases. This CDR3 spans 15 amino acids. V was pared by 5 bases and J by 0 bases, with 5 bases of the junction left unmatched. CDR1 SGHAT and CDR2 FQNNGV come from the germline V gene. The CDR3 sequence is CASSIRGESTDTQYF. CDR3 coding DNA: TGTGCCAGCAGCATCCGGGGGGAAAGCACAGATACGCAGTATTTT. Complete variable domain (other parts from reference TRBV11-2 and TRBJ2-3): EAGVAQSPRYKIIEKRQSVAFWCNPISGHATLYWYQQILGQGPKLLIQFQNNGVVDDSQLPKDRFSAERLKGVDSTLKIQPAKLEDSAVYLCASSIRGESTDTQYFGPGTRLTVL.

The rearrangement uses TRBV11-3 and TRBJ2-2, with D maybe TRBD2 (6 bases). CDR3 size: 15 residues. V was trimmed by 5 bases and J by 6 bases, leaving 16 bases between them. In germline, CDR1 is SGHNT, CDR2 YENEEA. The CDR3 DNA sequence: TGTGCCAGCAGCCTCACCGGGACTCCCCCCGGGGAGCTGTTTTTT. Protein sequence: CASSLTGTPPGELFF. The variable domain in full, with the rest retrieved from reference TRBV11-3 and TRBJ2-2, is EAGVVQSPRYKIIEKKQPVAFWCNPISGHNTLYWYLQNLGQGPELLIRYENEEAVDDSQLPKDRFSAERLKGVDSTLKIQPAELGDSAVYLCASSLTGTPPGELFFGEGSRLTVL.